Presented here are 16 T cell receptor beta chains from one specimen sequenced in a study of T cell responses to AZD1222 COVID-19 vaccine. Sequencing was performed with immunoSEQ multiplex PCR; in TCRdb, only in-frame clones are kept and a portion is missing. The table shows around 120,000 clones, with roughly 90% occurring only once. The sample here was peripheral blood, taken on day 0 of AZD1222 vaccination. All receptors derive from an adult in good health.

This clone was picked up many times. V is TRBV13 and J is TRBJ2-7, with TRBD1 identical over 7 bases. CDR1 is PRHDT and CDR2 is FYEKMQ in the germline V gene (reference sequence). J was trimmed by 5 bases and V by 2 bases; bases with no gene match: 0. The CDR3 is made up of 12 amino acids. CDR3 DNA sequence: TGTGCCAGCAGCTTACAGGGGGACGAGCAGTACTTC. Protein product: CASSLQGDEQYF.

This sequence joins TRBV18 and TRBJ1-2; 11 bases line up with TRBD1. This CDR3 comprises 15 residues. The V gene end was trimmed by 4 bases and the J gene end by 3 bases; junction bases not matched to a gene: 4. The germline V gene has CDR1 KGHSH and CDR2 LQKENI. The CDR3 here is CASSHPGQGDYGYTF. As DNA, the CDR3 is TGTGCCAGCTCACACCCGGGACAGGGGGACTATGGCTACACCTTC.

CDR3: CASRLQKNTGTSGINEQFF. CDR3 coding DNA: TGTGCCAGCAGATTACAGAAGAATACCGGGACTAGCGGTATAAATGAGCAGTTCTTC. This chain joins TRBV7-9 and TRBJ2-1, with 11 bases matching TRBD2. CDR1 and CDR2 from the germline V gene are SEHNR and FQNEAQ (reference sequence). The trim removed 6 bases at V and 7 bases at J, leaving 20 bases unmatched. The CDR3 is 19 amino acids.

This chain joins TRBV7-8 and TRBJ2-5; D remains ambiguous. Trimming shortened V by 3 bases and J by 4 bases, and 9 bases separated the two germline ends. The germline CDR1 and CDR2 sequences are SGHVS and FQNEAQ. The CDR3 extends over 13 amino acids. CDR3: CASSFDPRETQYF. The CDR3 nucleotides read TGTGCCAGCAGCTTTGACCCGAGAGAGACCCAGTACTTC.

The chain is built from TRBV4-2 and TRBJ1-1; 8 bases agree with TRBD1. The CDR3 contains 15 residues. CDR1 LGHNA and CDR2 YNFKEQ come from the germline V gene. The ends lost 1 base at V and 3 bases at J; junction bases unmatched: 4. CDR3: CASSQGKQGDTEAFF. DNA for the CDR3: TGTGCCAGCAGCCAAGGAAAACAGGGGGACACTGAAGCTTTCTTT.

The chain has TRBV3-1 (or the pseudogene TRBV3-2) and TRBJ2-7; perhaps D is TRBD1 or TRBD2 (5 bases each). The V end was cut by 4 bases, the J end by 3 bases, with 10 bases between. The length of the CDR3 is 13 residues. Germline CDR1 reads LGHDT; CDR2 reads YNNKEL (reference sequence). As DNA, the CDR3 is TGTGCCAGCAGCCTCGCGAGGGGCTACGAGCAGTACTTC. It is translated as CASSLARGYEQYF.

This chain uses TRBV10-2 with TRBJ2-2; D may be TRBD2 (5 bases). CDR1 is WSHSY, CDR2 SAAADI, per germline. V lost 5 bases and J 7 bases, leaving 14 bases between the germline ends. CDR3 size: 14 residues. The CDR3 DNA sequence: TGCGCCAGCAGTCAACCGGGCCGGGGCGGGGAGCTGTTTTTT. This translates into CASSQPGRGGELFF.

The gene calls are TRBV13 and TRBJ2-7; D may be TRBD2 (6 bases). V lost 0 bases and J 1 base, leaving 10 bases between the germline ends. Germline V gene sequence: CDR1 PRHDT, CDR2 FYEKMQ (reference sequence). This CDR3 has 15 residues. As DNA, the CDR3 is TGTGCCAGCAGCTTAGGGGGGGACTGGTCCTACGAGCAGTACTTC. Its protein product is CASSLGGDWSYEQYF.

The chain combines TRBV7-2 with TRBJ1-6; no firm D call. CDR1 is SGHTA, CDR2 FQGNSA, per germline. This CDR3 is built from 14 residues. Deletions cut 6 bases from V and 8 bases from J, with 14 bases between. CDR3 amino acids: CASSPGRIYSPLHF. In nucleotides, the CDR3 is TGTGCCAGCAGTCCCGGCAGGATCTATTCACCCCTCCACTTT.

This clone has just one count. V and J are TRBV2 and TRBJ1-4; the D gene is possibly TRBD1 (6 bases). Looked up from germline, CDR1 is SNHLY and CDR2 is FYNNEI. The V end was cut by 5 bases, the J end by 4 bases, with 11 bases between. This CDR3 comprises 14 residues. The CDR3: CASSSQGFNEKLFF. Written as DNA, the CDR3 is TGTGCCAGCAGTTCCCAGGGGTTTAATGAAAAACTGTTTTTT.

This clone has just one count. The gene calls are TRBV19 and TRBJ2-7, with a possible D match to TRBD1 (6 bases). Looked up from germline, CDR1 is LNHDA and CDR2 is SQIVND (reference sequence). Trimming stripped 6 bases from V and 7 bases from J, with 10 bases between. The CDR3 totals 11 residues. CDR3 loop: CASSATGEQYF. For the CDR3, the DNA is TGTGCCAGTAGCGCAACAGGGGAGCAGTACTTC.

V usage is TRBV13 and J usage is TRBJ1-6, with TRBD1 matching over 7 bases. This CDR3 region has 15 residues. Germline-derived CDR1 and CDR2 are PRHDT and FYEKMQ (reference sequence). The V and J ends lost 3 bases and 7 bases, in that order; junction bases with no gene match: 6. The CDR3 reads CASSFQAGGNSPLHF. DNA of the CDR3: TGTGCCAGCAGCTTCCAGGCAGGGGGGAATTCACCCCTCCACTTT.

This rearrangement joins TRBV7-9 to TRBJ2-5; no reliable D call. The CDR3 is 13 residues long. V lost 5 bases and J lost 5, with 12 bases in between. CDR1 is SEHNR, CDR2 FQNEAQ, per germline (reference sequence). This CDR3 is CASSPTVVETQYF. In DNA form, the CDR3 reads TGTGCCAGCAGCCCAACGGTGGTGGAGACCCAGTACTTC.

The gene calls are TRBV4-1 and TRBJ1-2, with 8 bases identical to TRBD1. The CDR3 has 15 amino acids. CDR1 is MGHRA and CDR2 is YSYEKL in the germline V gene. After removal of 1 base from V and 5 bases from J, the junction contained 6 bases not matched to a gene. This CDR3 is CASSQGGQGEYGYTF. Here the CDR3 DNA reads TGCGCCAGCAGCCAAGGAGGACAGGGAGAATATGGCTACACCTTC.

V and J are TRBV11-1 and TRBJ1-1; D is unresolved. V gave up 4 bases and J gave up 5 bases, with 17 bases separating them. CDR3 size: 15 residues. CDR1 and CDR2 (germline): SGHAT, FQDESV (reference sequence). CDR3 DNA sequence: TGTGCCAGCAGCTCCATACCCTTCGGCGGAACTGAAGCTTTCTTT. It is translated as CASSSIPFGGTEAFF.

V usage is TRBV7-8 and J usage is TRBJ2-1, with no clear D. The V and J ends lost 6 bases and 6 bases respectively, with 21 bases between them. From germline, CDR1 is SGHVS and CDR2 FQNEAQ. The CDR3 totals 16 residues. CDR3 protein: CASSYSDPPYSNEQFF. Here the CDR3 DNA reads TGTGCCAGCAGTTACTCCGACCCACCATACTCCAATGAGCAGTTCTTC. Filled out from reference TRBV7-8 and TRBJ2-1, the complete variable domain reads GAGVSQSPRYKVAKRGQDVALRCDPISGHVSLFWYQQALGQGPEFLTYFQNEAQLDKSGLPSDRFFAERPEGSVSTLKIQRTQQEDSAVYLCASSYSDPPYSNEQFFGPGTRLTVL.